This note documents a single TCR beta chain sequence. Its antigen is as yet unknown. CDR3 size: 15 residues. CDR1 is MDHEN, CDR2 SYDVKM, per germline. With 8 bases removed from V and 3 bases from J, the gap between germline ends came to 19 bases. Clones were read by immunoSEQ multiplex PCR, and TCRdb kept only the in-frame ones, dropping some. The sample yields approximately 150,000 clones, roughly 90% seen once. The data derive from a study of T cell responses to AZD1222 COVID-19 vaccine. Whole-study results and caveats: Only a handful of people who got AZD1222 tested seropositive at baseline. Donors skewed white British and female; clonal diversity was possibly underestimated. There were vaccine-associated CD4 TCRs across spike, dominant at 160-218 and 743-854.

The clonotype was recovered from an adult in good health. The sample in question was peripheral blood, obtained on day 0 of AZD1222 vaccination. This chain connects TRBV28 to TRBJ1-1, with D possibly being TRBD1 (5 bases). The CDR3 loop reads CASQASWGLDTEAFF. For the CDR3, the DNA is TGTGCCAGCCAGGCCTCGTGGGGCTTGGACACTGAAGCTTTCTTT.